This is a list of T cell receptor beta chains from one sample in a study of blood T cell repertoires in COVID-19. Generated by immunoSEQ multiplex PCR, the TCRdb table keeps only in-frame clones and is missing some. The data hold about 91,000 clones, with roughly 87% observed a single time. Sequencing was performed on peripheral blood. Source of these receptors: a man between 65 and 85 years old with acute or convalescent COVID-19. Each CDR3 is given with its conserved first and last residue. The D gene is left open where the match is weak. Part of the rows lack a size; the others show once, few, many or a class for expanded clones.

TRBJ1-2 | TRBV5-4 | NA | TRBD1 | CASSSQTGTDFTF | TGTGCCAGCAGCTCACAAACCGGGACAGATTTTACCTTC
TRBJ1-1 | TRBV19 | once | TRBD1 | CASSEGANTEAFF | TGTGCCAGTAGTGAGGGGGCTAATACTGAAGCTTTCTTT
TRBJ1-3 | TRBV18 | NA | NA | CASSPLHQGTHTSGNTIYF | TGTGCCAGCTCACCACTCCATCAGGGCACGCATACATCTGGAAACACCATATATTTT
TRBJ2-7 | TRBV6-5 | NA | NA | CASRPARDFGEQYF | TGTGCCAGCAGGCCCGCCAGGGATTTTGGCGAGCAGTACTTC
TRBJ2-5 | TRBV19 | NA | TRBD2 | CASSGSGGAAETQYF | TGTGCCAGTAGTGGTAGCGGGGGGGCCGCAGAGACCCAGTACTTC
TRBJ2-5 | TRBV12-3/TRBV12-4 | NA | NA | CASRDIGQETQYF | TGTGCCAGCCGGGACATCGGGCAAGAGACCCAGTACTTC
TRBJ2-2 | TRBV12-3/TRBV12-4 | NA | NA | CASSLQNTGELFF | TGTGCCAGCAGTTTACAAAACACCGGGGAGCTGTTTTTT
TRBJ2-7 | TRBV5-1 | NA | NA | CASRDSYEQYF | TGCGCCAGCAGGGACAGCTACGAGCAGTACTTC
TRBJ1-3 | TRBV6-1 | NA | NA | CASSEGRWAGRSGNTIYF | TGTGCCAGCAGTGAAGGTAGATGGGCAGGGCGCTCTGGAAACACCATATATTTT
TRBJ2-1 | TRBV5-5 | once | TRBD2 | CASSWRTSRDEQFF | TGTGCCAGCAGCTGGAGGACTAGTCGGGATGAGCAGTTCTTC
TRBJ2-2 | TRBV5-6 | once | TRBD1 | CASSWKVSGTGTGELFF | TGTGCCAGCAGCTGGAAGGTCTCCGGGACAGGCACCGGGGAGCTGTTTTTT
TRBJ1-6 | TRBV3-1/TRBV3-2 | NA | NA | CASSQVGQSYNSPLHF | TGTGCCAGCAGCCAAGTGGGGCAGTCGTATAATTCACCCCTCCACTTT
TRBJ1-1 | TRBV12-5 | NA | TRBD1 | CASGGQVYTEAFF | TGTGCTAGTGGAGGACAGGTTTACACTGAAGCTTTCTTT
TRBJ1-1 | TRBV7-7 | NA | NA | CASSRYRNTEAFF | TGTGCCAGCAGCAGGTACAGGAACACTGAAGCTTTCTTT
TRBJ1-3 | TRBV19 | few | TRBD1 | CASTADRAGNTIYF | TGTGCCAGTACCGCCGACAGGGCTGGAAACACCATATATTTT
TRBJ1-5 | TRBV15 | NA | NA | CATSRDQGSQPQHF | TGTGCCACCAGCAGAGATCAGGGCTCTCAGCCCCAGCATTTT
TRBJ2-7 | TRBV6-6 | once | TRBD1 | CASSSRDRASYEQYF | TGTGCCAGCAGTTCCCGGGACAGGGCCTCCTACGAGCAGTACTTC
TRBJ2-6 | TRBV7-2 | few | TRBD1 | CASSLAVLGRGWSGANVLTF | TGTGCCAGCAGCTTAGCGGTTTTAGGCAGGGGGTGGTCTGGGGCCAACGTCCTGACTTTC
TRBJ2-7 | TRBV19 | NA | NA | CASSTRDSASYEQYF | TGTGCCAGTAGTACCCGGGACTCCGCCTCCTACGAGCAGTACTTC
TRBJ1-5 | TRBV7-9 | NA | TRBD1 | CASSEDRGFWQPQHF | TGTGCCAGCAGCGAGGACAGGGGGTTTTGGCAGCCCCAGCATTTT
TRBJ2-3 | TRBV28 | NA | NA | CASSQNGISTDTQYF | TGTGCCAGCAGCCAGAACGGGATTAGCACAGATACGCAGTATTTT
TRBJ1-5 | TRBV6-1 | few | TRBD1 | CASSGQQGRSNQPQHF | TGTGCCAGCAGTGGGCAACAGGGGAGAAGCAATCAGCCCCAGCATTTT
TRBJ2-4 | TRBV6-1 | NA | NA | CASSEFTSGAKNIQYF | TGTGCCAGCAGTGAGTTCACTTCCGGAGCCAAAAACATTCAGTACTTC
TRBJ2-7 | TRBV6-1 | NA | TRBD2 | CASSGSSGGPLFYEQYF | TGTGCCAGCAGTGGGTCAAGCGGGGGGCCCCTTTTTTACGAGCAGTACTTC
TRBJ2-1 | TRBV5-4 | NA | NA | CASSQTGYNEQFF | TGTGCCAGCAGCCAAACAGGGTACAATGAGCAGTTCTTC
TRBJ2-1 | TRBV2 | NA | TRBD1 | CASSVGDRAFYEQFF | TGTGCCAGCAGTGTAGGGGACAGGGCTTTCTATGAGCAGTTCTTC
TRBJ1-2 | TRBV6-2/TRBV6-3 | NA | NA | CASSYKPYGYTF | TGTGCCAGCAGTTACAAGCCCTATGGCTACACCTTC
TRBJ2-3 | TRBV25-1 | NA | TRBD2 | CASSESRSGGAVDTQYF | TGTGCCAGCAGTGAATCCCGTAGCGGGGGGGCCGTGGATACGCAGTATTTT
TRBJ1-6 | TRBV20-1 | NA | NA | CSASSPDSSYNSPLHF | TGCAGTGCTAGTAGTCCCGATAGCTCCTATAATTCACCCCTCCACTTT
TRBJ1-5 | TRBV7-2 | NA | NA | CASSLEGGNQPQHF | TGTGCCAGCAGCCTCGAGGGGGGGAATCAGCCCCAGCATTTT
TRBJ2-3 | TRBV5-1 | few | NA | CASSLSLTDTQYF | TGCGCCAGCAGCTTGTCCCTCACAGATACGCAGTATTTT
TRBJ2-3 | TRBV5-1 | NA | TRBD2 | CASSPLAGGPTDTQYF | TGCGCCAGCAGCCCGTTAGCGGGGGGCCCCACAGATACGCAGTATTTT
TRBJ1-1 | TRBV29-1 | few | NA | CSATGQLTEAFF | TGCAGCGCCACTGGACAGCTCACTGAAGCTTTCTTT
TRBJ1-6 | TRBV6-4 | NA | NA | CASSERTANSPLHF | TGTGCCAGCAGTGAAAGGACAGCGAATTCACCCCTCCACTTT
TRBJ1-2 | TRBV4-2 | NA | NA | CASSQVGEGGYGYTF | TGTGCCAGCAGCCAAGTCGGTGAGGGAGGCTATGGCTACACCTTC
TRBJ1-1 | TRBV5-4 | NA | NA | CASSAEVNTEAFF | TGTGCCAGCAGCGCGGAAGTGAACACTGAAGCTTTCTTT
TRBJ2-2 | TRBV7-6 | NA | NA | CASSLNPSENTGELFF | TGTGCCAGCAGCTTAAACCCTAGCGAAAACACCGGGGAGCTGTTTTTT
TRBJ1-5 | TRBV6-5 | NA | NA | CARRASLSNQPQHF | TGTGCCCGGAGGGCCTCCCTTAGCAATCAGCCCCAGCATTTT
TRBJ1-5 | TRBV24-1 | NA | NA | CAIYTGQRSNQPQHF | TGTGCCATCTATACAGGGCAACGTAGCAATCAGCCCCAGCATTTT
TRBJ1-1 | TRBV30 | NA | TRBD1 | CASPAGQGIEAFF | TGTGCCTCCCCCGCGGGACAGGGAATTGAAGCTTTCTTT
TRBJ2-5 | TRBV9 | few | TRBD2 | CASSATGRTSGETQYF | TGTGCCAGCAGCGCCACAGGACGGACTAGCGGGGAGACCCAGTACTTC
TRBJ2-2 | TRBV24-1 | NA | TRBD2 | CATSGGGDTGELFF | TGTGCCACCAGTGGGGGGGGAGACACCGGGGAGCTGTTTTTT
TRBJ2-2 | TRBV6-6 | NA | NA | CASSLGPRGGELFF | TGTGCCAGCAGTTTAGGTCCGCGGGGCGGGGAGCTGTTTTTT
TRBJ1-2 | TRBV7-2 | NA | TRBD1 | CASSLGGQGAYGYTF | TGTGCCAGCAGCTTAGGTGGACAGGGAGCCTATGGCTACACCTTC
TRBJ2-3 | TRBV3-1/TRBV3-2 | NA | TRBD1 | CASSQDGQGVADTQYF | TGTGCCAGCAGCCAAGACGGGCAGGGGGTTGCAGATACGCAGTATTTT
TRBJ1-4 | TRBV28 | NA | TRBD1 | CASGQGGEKLFF | TGTGCCAGCGGGCAGGGGGGTGAAAAACTGTTTTTT